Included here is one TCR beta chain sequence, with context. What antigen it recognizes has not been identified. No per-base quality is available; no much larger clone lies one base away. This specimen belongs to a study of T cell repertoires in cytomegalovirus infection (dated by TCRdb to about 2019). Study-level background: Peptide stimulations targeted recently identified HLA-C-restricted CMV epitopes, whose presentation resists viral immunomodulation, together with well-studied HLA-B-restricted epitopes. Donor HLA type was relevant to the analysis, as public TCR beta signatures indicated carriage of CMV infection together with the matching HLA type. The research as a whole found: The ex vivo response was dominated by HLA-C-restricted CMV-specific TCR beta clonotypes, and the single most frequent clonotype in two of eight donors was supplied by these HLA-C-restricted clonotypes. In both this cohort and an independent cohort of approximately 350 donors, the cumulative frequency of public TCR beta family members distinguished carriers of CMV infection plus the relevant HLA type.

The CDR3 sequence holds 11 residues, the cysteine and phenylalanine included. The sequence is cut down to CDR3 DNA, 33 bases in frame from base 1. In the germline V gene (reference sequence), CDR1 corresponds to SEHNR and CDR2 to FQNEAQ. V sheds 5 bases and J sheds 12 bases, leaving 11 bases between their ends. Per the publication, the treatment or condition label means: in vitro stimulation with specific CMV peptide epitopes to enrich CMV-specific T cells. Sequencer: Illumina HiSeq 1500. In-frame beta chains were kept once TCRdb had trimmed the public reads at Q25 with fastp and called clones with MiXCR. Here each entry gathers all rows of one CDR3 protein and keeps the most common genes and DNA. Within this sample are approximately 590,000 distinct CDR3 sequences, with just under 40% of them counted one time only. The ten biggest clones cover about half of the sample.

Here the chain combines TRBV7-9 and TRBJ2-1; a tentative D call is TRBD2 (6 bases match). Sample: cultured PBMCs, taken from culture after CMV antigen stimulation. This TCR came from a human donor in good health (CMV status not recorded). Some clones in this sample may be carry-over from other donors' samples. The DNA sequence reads TGTGCCAGCAGCAGCCTGGGAGGGCAGTTCTTC. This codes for CASSSLGGQFF.